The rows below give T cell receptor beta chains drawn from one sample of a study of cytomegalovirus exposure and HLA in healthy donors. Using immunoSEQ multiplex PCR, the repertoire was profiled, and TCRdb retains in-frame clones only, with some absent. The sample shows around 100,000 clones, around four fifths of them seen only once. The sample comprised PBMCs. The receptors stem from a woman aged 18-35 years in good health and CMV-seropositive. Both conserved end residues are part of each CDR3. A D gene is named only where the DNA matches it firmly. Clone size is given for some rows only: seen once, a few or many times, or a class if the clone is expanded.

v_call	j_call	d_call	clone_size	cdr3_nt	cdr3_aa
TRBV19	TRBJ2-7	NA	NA	TGTGCCAGTAGTATAGGACCCCCCCACAGGAACGAGCAGTACTTC	CASSIGPPHRNEQYF
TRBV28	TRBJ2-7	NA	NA	TGTGCCAGCACTAGACAGCTTAGCCCCTACGAGCAGTACTTC	CASTRQLSPYEQYF
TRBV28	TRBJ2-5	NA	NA	TGTGCCAGCAGTTTAAACGGGAACCCAGAGACCCAGTACTTC	CASSLNGNPETQYF
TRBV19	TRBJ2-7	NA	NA	TGTGCCACCGCCGACAGGACCTACGAGCAGTACTTC	CATADRTYEQYF
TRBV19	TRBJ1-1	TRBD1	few	TGTGCCAGTAGTTCGACAGGGGGAGGCCCTAGGAACACTGAAGCTTTCTTT	CASSSTGGGPRNTEAFF
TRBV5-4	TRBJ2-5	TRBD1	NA	TGTGCCAGCAGAAAACGACAGGGGGCGAGGGAGACCCAGTACTTC	CASRKRQGARETQYF
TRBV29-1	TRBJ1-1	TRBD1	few	TGCAGCGTTGCCCAGGGGGAGACCACTGAAGCTTTCTTT	CSVAQGETTEAFF
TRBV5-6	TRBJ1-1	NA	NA	TGTGCCAGCAGCGTAGGGGGAGAGGGGACTGAAGCTTTCTTT	CASSVGGEGTEAFF
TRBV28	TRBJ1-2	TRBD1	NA	TGTGCCAGCGGGGACAGGGGGCATCTTGGCTACACCTTC	CASGDRGHLGYTF
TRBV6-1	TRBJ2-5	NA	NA	TGTGCCAGCAGTTTCCGACATTACCAAGAGACCCAGTACTTC	CASSFRHYQETQYF
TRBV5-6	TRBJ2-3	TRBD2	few	TGTGCCAGCAGCCAGATGGGGGGGTACACAGATACGCAGTATTTT	CASSQMGGYTDTQYF
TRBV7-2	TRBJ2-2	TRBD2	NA	TGTGCCAGCAGCTTAGGGCTTAGCGGGACCGGGGAGCTGTTTTTT	CASSLGLSGTGELFF
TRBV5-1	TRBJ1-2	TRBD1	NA	TGCGCCAGCAGCGACGGGACAGATTCTGCTCCCTATGGCTACACCTTC	CASSDGTDSAPYGYTF
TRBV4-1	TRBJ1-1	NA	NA	TGCGCCAGCAGCCGGGCCCCCCCGGACAGACCCATGAACACTGAAGCTTTCTTT	CASSRAPPDRPMNTEAFF
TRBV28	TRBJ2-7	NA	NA	TGTGCCAGCACCCAGTCGACAGAAGCCTACGAGCAGTACTTC	CASTQSTEAYEQYF
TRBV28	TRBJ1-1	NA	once	TGTGCCAGCAGTGTGTTGGCCACTGAAGCTTTCTTT	CASSVLATEAFF
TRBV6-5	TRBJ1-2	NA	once	TGTGCCAGCAGTTACTCTACCGACTCTGGGGGGTATGGCTACACCTTC	CASSYSTDSGGYGYTF
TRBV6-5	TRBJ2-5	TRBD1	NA	TGTGCCAGCAGTTACCGGAAGGACAGGGACCAAGAGACCCAGTACTTC	CASSYRKDRDQETQYF
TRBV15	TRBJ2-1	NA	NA	TGTGCCACCAGCAGTGCGGGGAGCTCCTACAATGAGCAGTTCTTC	CATSSAGSSYNEQFF
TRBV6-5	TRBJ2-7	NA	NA	TGTGCCAGCAGTTACTTGGAGGGGGCAGGCTACGAGCAGTACTTC	CASSYLEGAGYEQYF
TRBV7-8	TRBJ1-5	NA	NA	TGTGCCAGCAGCTTAGGTTGGGGCGGGGGTAGCAATCAGCCCCAGCATTTT	CASSLGWGGGSNQPQHF
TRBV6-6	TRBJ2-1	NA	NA	TGTGCCAGCAGTTACTCAGTGGCTAGCGAGTACAATGAGCAGTTCTTC	CASSYSVASEYNEQFF
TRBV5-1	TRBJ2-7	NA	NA	TGCGCCAGCAGCGAAGAGGACAACTCCTACGAGCAGTACTTC	CASSEEDNSYEQYF
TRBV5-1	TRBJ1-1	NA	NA	TGCGCCAGCAGCGAACAGGTGAACACTGAAGCTTTCTTT	CASSEQVNTEAFF
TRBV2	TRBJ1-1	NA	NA	TGTGCCAGCAGCCAAAAGGCGGGGGGCACGTCTTTCTTT	CASSQKAGGTSFF
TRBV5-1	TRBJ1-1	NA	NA	TGCGCCAGCAGCTTGTTAGGGCAGGGAACCACTTTGAACACTGAAGCTTTCTTT	CASSLLGQGTTLNTEAFF
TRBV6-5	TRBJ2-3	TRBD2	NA	TGTGCCAGCAGTTCCCGGGGGGGCACAGATACGCAGTATTTT	CASSSRGGTDTQYF
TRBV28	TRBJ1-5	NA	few	TGTGCCAGCTTGGAGGCGGGAAATCAGCCCCAGCATTTT	CASLEAGNQPQHF
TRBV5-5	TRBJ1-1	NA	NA	TGTGCCAGCAGCTCCCTGGACAGCATGAACACTGAAGCTTTCTTT	CASSSLDSMNTEAFF
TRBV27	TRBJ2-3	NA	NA	TGTGCCAGCAGTACGCGGGACAGTAGATTCACAGATACGCAGTATTTT	CASSTRDSRFTDTQYF
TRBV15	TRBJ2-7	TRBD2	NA	TGTGCCACCAGCAGAGAGGGTAGCGGGGGCTACGAGCAGTACTTC	CATSREGSGGYEQYF
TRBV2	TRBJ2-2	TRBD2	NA	TGTGCCAGCAGCCCTACTAGCGGGAAGGCCGGGGAGCTGTTTTTT	CASSPTSGKAGELFF
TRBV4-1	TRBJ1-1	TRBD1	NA	TGCGCCAGCAGCCGACAGGGGAGGCAGAACACTGAAGCTTTCTTT	CASSRQGRQNTEAFF
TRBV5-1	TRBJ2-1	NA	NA	TGCGCCAGCAGCTTGAGAGGGCGAGGCGATGAGCAGTTCTTC	CASSLRGRGDEQFF
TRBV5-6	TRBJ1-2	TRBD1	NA	TGTGCCAGCAGCTCAAAATATCGACAGGGCCGGAGCTATGGCTACACCTTC	CASSSKYRQGRSYGYTF
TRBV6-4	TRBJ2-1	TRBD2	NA	TGTGCCAGCAGCAATTCTCTAGCGGGAGGGCAGGATGAGCAGTTCTTC	CASSNSLAGGQDEQFF
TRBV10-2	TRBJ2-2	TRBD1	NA	TGCGCCAGCACCGACAGGGACACCGGGGAGCTGTTTTTT	CASTDRDTGELFF
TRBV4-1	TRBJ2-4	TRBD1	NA	TGCGCCAGCAGCCAGAGACTCCAGGGGGTGGCCAAAAACATTCAGTACTTC	CASSQRLQGVAKNIQYF
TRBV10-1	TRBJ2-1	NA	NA	TGCGCCAGCCAGGGACACCGACCCTACAATGAGCAGTTCTTC	CASQGHRPYNEQFF
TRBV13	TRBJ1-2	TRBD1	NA	TGTGCCAGCAGCTTTAACAGGGGGACCAGCTATGGCTACACCTTC	CASSFNRGTSYGYTF
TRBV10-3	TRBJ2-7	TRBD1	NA	TGTGCCAGTGCCGGGACAGGGGGGCCCTACGAGCAGTACTTC	CASAGTGGPYEQYF
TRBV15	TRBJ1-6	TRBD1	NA	TGTGCCACCAGCAGAGGACAGGGCGGTTCACCCCTCCACTTT	CATSRGQGGSPLHF
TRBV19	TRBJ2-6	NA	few	TGTGCCAGTAGTTTAGGGGCCTTGGGGGCCAACGTCCTGACTTTC	CASSLGALGANVLTF
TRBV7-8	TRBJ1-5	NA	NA	TGTGCCAGCAGCTTAGATTGGAGTGTGGATCAGCCCCAGCATTTT	CASSLDWSVDQPQHF
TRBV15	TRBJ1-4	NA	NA	TGTGCCACCAGCATGGGAGATTCGGCAACTAATGAAAAACTGTTTTTT	CATSMGDSATNEKLFF
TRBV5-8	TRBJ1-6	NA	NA	TGTGCCAGCAGCCCCGGTACAGGGATTTCGCCCAATTCACCCCTCCACTTT	CASSPGTGISPNSPLHF
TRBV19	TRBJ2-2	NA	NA	TGTGCCAGTAGTCGTGGACCACCCGGGAGCGGGGAGCTGTTTTTT	CASSRGPPGSGELFF
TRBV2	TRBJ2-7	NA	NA	TGTGCCAGCAGCAGGGTGGGGGGCGAGCAGTACTTC	CASSRVGGEQYF
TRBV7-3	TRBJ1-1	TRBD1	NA	TGTGCCAGCAGCGAGACAGGGGACACTGAAGCTTTCTTT	CASSETGDTEAFF